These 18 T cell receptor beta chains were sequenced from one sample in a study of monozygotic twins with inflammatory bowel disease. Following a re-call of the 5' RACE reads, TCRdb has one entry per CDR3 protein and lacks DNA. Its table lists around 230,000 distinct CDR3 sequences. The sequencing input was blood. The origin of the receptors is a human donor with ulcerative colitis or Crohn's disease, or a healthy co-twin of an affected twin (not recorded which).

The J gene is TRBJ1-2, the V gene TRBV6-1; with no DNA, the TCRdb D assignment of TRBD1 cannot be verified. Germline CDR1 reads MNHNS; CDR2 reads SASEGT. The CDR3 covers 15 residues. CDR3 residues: CASSEAGAVFYGYTF.

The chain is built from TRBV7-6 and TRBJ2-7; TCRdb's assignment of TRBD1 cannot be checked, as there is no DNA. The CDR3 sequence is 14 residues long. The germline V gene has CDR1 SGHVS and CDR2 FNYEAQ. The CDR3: CASSLATGGYEQYF.

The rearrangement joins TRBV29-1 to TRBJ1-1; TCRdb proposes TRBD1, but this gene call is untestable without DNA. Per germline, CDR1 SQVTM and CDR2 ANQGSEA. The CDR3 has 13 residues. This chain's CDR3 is CSVTQGYGTEAFF. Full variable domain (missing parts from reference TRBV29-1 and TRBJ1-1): SAVISQKPSRDICQRGTSLTIQCQVDSQVTMMFWYRQQPGQSLTLIATANQGSEATYESGFVIDKFPISRPNLTFSTLTVSNMSPEDSSIYLCSVTQGYGTEAFFGQGTRLTVV.

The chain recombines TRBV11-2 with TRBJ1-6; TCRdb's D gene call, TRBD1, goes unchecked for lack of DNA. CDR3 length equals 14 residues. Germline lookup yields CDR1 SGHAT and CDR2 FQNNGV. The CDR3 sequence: CASRKQGVNSPLHF.

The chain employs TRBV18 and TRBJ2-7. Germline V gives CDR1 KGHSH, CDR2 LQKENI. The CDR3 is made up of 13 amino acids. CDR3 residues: CASSPPVWGEQYF.

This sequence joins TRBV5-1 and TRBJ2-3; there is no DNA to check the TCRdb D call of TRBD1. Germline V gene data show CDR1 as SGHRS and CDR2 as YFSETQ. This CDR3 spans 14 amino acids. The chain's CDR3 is CASRGGPSTDTQYF.

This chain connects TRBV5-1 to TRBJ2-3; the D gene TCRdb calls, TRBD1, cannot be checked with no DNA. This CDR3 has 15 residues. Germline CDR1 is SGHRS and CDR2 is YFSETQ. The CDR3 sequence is CASRREGQSTDTQYF.

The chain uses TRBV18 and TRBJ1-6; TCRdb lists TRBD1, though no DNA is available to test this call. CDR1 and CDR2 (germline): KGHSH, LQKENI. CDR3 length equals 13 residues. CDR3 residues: CASLGTGNSPLHF.

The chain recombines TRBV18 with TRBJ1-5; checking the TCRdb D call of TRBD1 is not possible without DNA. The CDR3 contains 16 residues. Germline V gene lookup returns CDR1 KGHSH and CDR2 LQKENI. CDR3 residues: CASSPGSGDRNQPQHF.

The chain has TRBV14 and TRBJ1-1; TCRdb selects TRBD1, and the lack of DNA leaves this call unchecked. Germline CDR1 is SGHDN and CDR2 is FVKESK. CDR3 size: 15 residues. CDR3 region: CASSPAGEEDTEAFF.

The CDR3 here is CASSLGQGALSAEAFF. This sequence joins TRBV5-1 and TRBJ1-1; TCRdb selects TRBD1, and the lack of DNA leaves this call unchecked. The CDR3 has 16 residues. Germline V gene data show CDR1 as SGHRS and CDR2 as YFSETQ.

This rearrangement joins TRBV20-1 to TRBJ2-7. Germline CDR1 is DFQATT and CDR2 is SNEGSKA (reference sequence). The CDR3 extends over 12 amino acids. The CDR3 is CSATGGSYEQYF.

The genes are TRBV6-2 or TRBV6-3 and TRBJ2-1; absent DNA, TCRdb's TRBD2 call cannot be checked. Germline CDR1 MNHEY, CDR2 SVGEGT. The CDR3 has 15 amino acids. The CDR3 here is CASSVTSGGALEQFF.

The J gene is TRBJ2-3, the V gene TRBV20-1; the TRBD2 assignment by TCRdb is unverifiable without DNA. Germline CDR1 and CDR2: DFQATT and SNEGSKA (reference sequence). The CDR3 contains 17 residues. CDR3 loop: CSARRRSGGPLTDTQYF.

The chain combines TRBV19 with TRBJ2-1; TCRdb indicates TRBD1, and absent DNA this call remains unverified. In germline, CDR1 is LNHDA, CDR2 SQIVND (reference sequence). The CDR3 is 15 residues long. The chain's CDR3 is CASSFGPGGYNEQFF.

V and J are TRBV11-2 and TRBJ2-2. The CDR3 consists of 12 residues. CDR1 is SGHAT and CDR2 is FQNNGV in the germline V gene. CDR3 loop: CALRGDTGELFF.

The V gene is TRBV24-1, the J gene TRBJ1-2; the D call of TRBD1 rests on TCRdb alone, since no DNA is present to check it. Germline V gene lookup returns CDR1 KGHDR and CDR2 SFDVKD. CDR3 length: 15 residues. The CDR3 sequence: CATSDYRGTVYGYTF.

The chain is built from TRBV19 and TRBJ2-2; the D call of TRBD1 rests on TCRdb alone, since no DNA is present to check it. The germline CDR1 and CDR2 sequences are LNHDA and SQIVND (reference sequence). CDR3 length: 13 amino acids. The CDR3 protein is CASNNGMTGELFF.